This record covers a single TCR beta chain. What it recognizes is unknown. The CDR3 runs 14 residues. Trimming removed 7 bases at V and 4 bases at J, with 13 bases between. This sample is part of a study of CD8 T cells in ankylosing spondylitis. Whole-study findings and limits: Disease-linked clones were reportedly significantly enriched in matched ankylosing spondylitis synovial fluid. What appeared characteristic of ankylosing spondylitis blood was a TCR beta motif of several highly homologous variants.

For TCR beta, libraries came from quantitative 5'-RACE with molecular barcodes. TCRdb re-derived calls from the 5' RACE reads in MiXCR, one entry per CDR3 protein. The sample carries 200,000 to 250,000 distinct CDR3 sequences, about 7% recorded once. The V call is TRBV12-3 or TRBV12-4, the J call TRBJ2-2, with TRBD1 as a possible D gene (5 bases). Input material: blood, either unsorted or a sorted T cell fraction (not recorded which). This TCR was recovered from a male donor with ankylosing spondylitis. The CDR3 bases are TGTGCCAGCAACAAATACAGGCGCACCGGGGAGCTGTTTTTT. Its protein product is CASNKYRRTGELFF.